Shown below are 27 T cell receptor beta chains from a single sample sequenced in a study of cytomegalovirus exposure and HLA in healthy donors. The PCR employed 60 Vbeta primers together with 13 Jbeta primers. TCRdb's copy holds only in-frame clones and misses some; the assay was immunoSEQ multiplex PCR. This table holds 180,000 or so clones, roughly 73% found once. Sequenced: PBMCs. These receptors all stem from a female donor in good health and CMV-seronegative.

This chain's CDR3 is CASSLSGVSYEQYF. The CDR3 nucleotides read TGTGCCAGCAGCCTTTCAGGGGTCTCCTACGAGCAGTACTTC. This chain links TRBV7-8 with TRBJ2-7; tentatively, D is TRBD1 (6 bases). This CDR3 contains 14 residues. V shed 5 bases and J shed 0 bases, with 11 bases lying between them. Germline V gene lookup returns CDR1 SGHVS and CDR2 FQNEAQ.

This chain uses TRBV11-2 with TRBJ1-2; the match to TRBD1 covers 9 bases. The CDR3 sequence is 15 residues long. The germline V gene has CDR1 SGHAT and CDR2 FQNNGV. V trimming: 6 bases; J trimming: 4 bases; junction bases outside the gene matches: 9. For the CDR3, the DNA is TGTGCCAGCAGAAGGGTTGGGACAGGGCCCTATGGCTACACCTTC. It yields the protein CASRRVGTGPYGYTF. Filled out from reference TRBV11-2 and TRBJ1-2, the complete variable domain reads EAGVAQSPRYKIIEKRQSVAFWCNPISGHATLYWYQQILGQGPKLLIQFQNNGVVDDSQLPKDRFSAERLKGVDSTLKIQPAKLEDSAVYLCASRRVGTGPYGYTFGSGTRLTVV.

This sequence joins TRBV27 and TRBJ1-5; D gene ambiguous. This CDR3 spans 17 amino acids. V was cut by 5 bases and J by 0 bases, with 17 bases left in between. In germline, CDR1 is MNHEY, CDR2 SMNVEV (reference sequence). This CDR3 reads CASSPRHQTNSNQPQHF. CDR3 in DNA: TGTGCCAGCAGTCCCAGACATCAGACTAATAGCAATCAGCCCCAGCATTTT.

The chain recombines TRBV7-2 with TRBJ1-1; D is possibly TRBD1 (5 bases). Trimming took off 6 bases at V and 3 bases at J, with 11 bases between the two ends. Germline CDR1 is SGHTA and CDR2 is FQGNSA. The CDR3 runs 13 residues. The CDR3 loop is CASRTARHTEAFF. In nucleotides, the CDR3 is TGTGCCAGCAGGACAGCCAGGCACACTGAAGCTTTCTTT.

Comment on this clone: At one of its ends the junction is not consistent with the germline gene, which may arise from a read error. The chain links TRBV7-9 to TRBJ1-5; 11 bases fit TRBD1. From germline, CDR1 is SEHNR and CDR2 FQNEAQ (reference sequence). The CDR3 is made up of 15 amino acids. CDR3 bases: TGTTCCAGCAGCCGCGGACAGGGGGCAGGGCAGCCCCAGCATTTT. It translates to CSSSRGQGAGQPQHF.

V and J are TRBV9 and TRBJ1-6; no reliable D call. Per the germline V gene, CDR1 is SGDLS and CDR2 is YYNGEE. Trimming shortened V by 0 bases and J by 8 bases, and 12 bases separated the two germline ends. The CDR3 has 15 residues. CDR3 residues: CASSVGEGVDSPLHF. The CDR3 nucleotides read TGTGCCAGCAGCGTAGGGGAGGGAGTTGATTCACCCCTCCACTTT.

The gene calls are TRBV7-2 and TRBJ2-1, with 11 bases identical to TRBD2. V lost 5 bases and J lost 5; bases outside the gene matches: 8. There are 16 residues in the CDR3. Germline V CDR1 and CDR2: SGHTA, FQGNSA. The CDR3 DNA reads TGTGCCAGCAGCCTAAGAGGTAGCGGGGGGGACAATGAGCAGTTCTTC. Translated: CASSLRGSGGDNEQFF.

This clone was counted between two and nine times. J is TRBJ1-1 and V is TRBV10-1; the D gene is possibly TRBD1 (6 bases). V lost 3 bases and J lost 5, with 10 bases in between. From germline, CDR1 is WNHNN and CDR2 SYGVQD (reference sequence). The CDR3 sequence is 13 residues long. CDR3: CASSEQGGTEAFF. The CDR3 DNA reads TGCGCCAGCAGTGAACAGGGTGGAACTGAAGCTTTCTTT.

V is TRBV28 and J is TRBJ1-3, with D tentatively TRBD1 (6 bases). The CDR3 sequence is 14 residues long. V was shortened by 10 bases and J by 0 bases, with 13 bases between the two germline ends. The germline gives CDR1 MDHEN, CDR2 SYDVKM. The CDR3 is CATVQGSSGNTIYF. The CDR3 nucleotides read TGTGCCACCGTACAGGGTTCCTCTGGAAACACCATATATTTT.

The J gene is TRBJ2-7, the V gene TRBV7-3; D not resolved. Trimming removed 0 bases at V and 1 base at J, with 4 bases between. Germline CDR1 and CDR2: SGHTA and FQGTGA. CDR3 length equals 13 residues. CDR3 loop: CASSLTSSYEQYF. CDR3 nucleotide sequence: TGTGCCAGCAGCTTAACGTCATCCTACGAGCAGTACTTC.

The rearrangement joins TRBV27 to TRBJ2-7; 9 nucleotides agree with TRBD2. V was pared by 3 bases and J by 2 bases, with 2 bases of the junction left unmatched. The CDR3 runs to 14 residues. CDR1 MNHEY and CDR2 SMNVEV come from the germline V gene (reference sequence). CDR3 nucleotide sequence: TGTGCCAGCAGTTTTAGCGGGGGTCCCTACGAGCAGTACTTC. It is translated as CASSFSGGPYEQYF.

This sequence joins TRBV2 and TRBJ1-1; D ambiguous. Germline values: CDR1 SNHLY, CDR2 FYNNEI. V was cut by 3 bases and J by 1 base, with 9 bases left in between. This CDR3 spans 14 amino acids. DNA of the CDR3: TGTGCCAGCAGTGATGAACAGAAGAACACTGAAGCTTTCTTT. Protein sequence: CASSDEQKNTEAFF.

The chain couples TRBV10-1 to TRBJ2-5; no firm D call. The CDR3 runs 13 residues. The V gene's germline CDR1 is WNHNN and CDR2 SYGVQD (reference sequence). Trimming took off 6 bases at V and 2 bases at J, with 10 bases between the two ends. This chain's CDR3 is CASSSTRQETQYF. The CDR3 coding sequence is TGCGCCAGCAGCTCGACAAGGCAAGAGACCCAGTACTTC.

The chain has TRBV5-6 and TRBJ2-7, with TRBD1 matching 9 bases. Germline V gene lookup returns CDR1 SGHDT and CDR2 YYEEEE. This CDR3 comprises 14 residues. The V segment lost 5 bases and the J segment 0 bases; nucleotides outside the gene matches: 3. The CDR3 sequence: CASRGTGSSYEQYF. Written as DNA, the CDR3 is TGTGCCAGCAGGGGGACAGGGAGCTCCTACGAGCAGTACTTC.

The CDR3 spells CASRAGTGVEQYF. The DNA of the CDR3 is TGTGCCAGCAGGGCAGGGACAGGGGTCGAGCAGTACTTC. The V call is TRBV7-2, the J call TRBJ2-7; 10 positions agree with TRBD1. There are 13 residues in the CDR3. With V trimmed by 6 bases and J by 6 bases, 5 bases remained unmatched. Germline CDR1 is SGHTA and CDR2 is FQGNSA.

This clone has just a few counts. This sequence joins TRBV6-5 and TRBJ2-3; 9 bases match TRBD2. The CDR3 sequence is 15 residues long. The germline CDR1 and CDR2 sequences are MNHEY and SVGAGI. V shed 1 base, J shed 6 bases, and the junction held 5 bases outside the gene matches. CDR3 amino acids: CASSYLAGVFDTQYF. CDR3 sequence (DNA): TGTGCCAGCAGTTACTTAGCGGGAGTCTTCGATACGCAGTATTTT.

The sample holds a few counts of this clone. This rearrangement joins TRBV19 to TRBJ2-1, with 10 bases fitting TRBD2. Germline V CDR1 and CDR2: LNHDA, SQIVND (reference sequence). The ends lost 5 bases at V and 12 bases at J; junction bases unmatched: 13. The CDR3 spans 15 residues. The CDR3 loop reads CASSGSSGSSSWQFF. CDR3 nucleotides: TGTGCCAGTAGTGGCTCTAGCGGGAGTAGTTCTTGGCAGTTCTTC.

The V gene is TRBV19, the J gene TRBJ2-7; D may be TRBD1 (5 bases). This CDR3 comprises 14 residues. Germline V gives CDR1 LNHDA, CDR2 SQIVND (reference sequence). V was clipped by 4 bases and J by 7 bases, with 17 bases between them. The CDR3 here is CASSNRRGVGEQYF. In nucleotides, the CDR3 is TGTGCCAGTAGTAATAGAAGGGGTGTCGGTGAGCAGTACTTC.

This rearrangement joins TRBV6-5 to TRBJ2-5; D perhaps matches TRBD2 (6 bases). The ends were cut back, 0 bases at V and 5 bases at J, with 16 bases in the middle. From germline, CDR1 is MNHEY and CDR2 SVGAGI. CDR3 length: 16 residues. This CDR3 reads CASSYSMPGLAETQYF. The DNA for the CDR3 is TGTGCCAGCAGTTACTCGATGCCGGGGCTAGCGGAGACCCAGTACTTC.

J is TRBJ2-2 and V is TRBV7-3; no reliable D call. The germline V gene encodes CDR1 SGHTA and CDR2 FQGTGA. This CDR3 has 15 residues. V lost 8 bases, J lost 5 bases, and 18 bases lay in between. The CDR3, as DNA: TGTGCCAGCTCCCACTCCCCCGGTACGACCGGGGAGCTGTTTTTT. It codes for CASSHSPGTTGELFF.

This clone is a singleton in its sample. The rearrangement links TRBV28 to TRBJ1-2; no clear D gene. Trimming pared 3 bases from V and 0 bases from J, leaving 17 bases between. Germline V lookup: CDR1 MDHEN, CDR2 SYDVKM. This CDR3 has 17 residues. CDR3 DNA sequence: TGTGCCAGCAGTTTCCTGAATGTGGCTCCCTCTAACTATGGCTACACCTTC. It codes for CASSFLNVAPSNYGYTF.

Here the CDR3 DNA reads TGTGCCAGCAGCCTGCAGGGGGCCTCCTTGGACGAGCAGTACTTC. This translates into CASSLQGASLDEQYF. The chain has TRBV27 and TRBJ2-7, with TRBD1 identical over 8 bases. CDR1 is MNHEY, CDR2 SMNVEV, per germline (reference sequence). The CDR3 has 15 residues. The V segment lost 6 bases and the J segment 5 bases; nucleotides outside the gene matches: 12.

The chain couples TRBV9 to TRBJ2-7; D is perhaps TRBD1 (7 bases). The CDR3 is 15 amino acids. From germline, CDR1 is SGDLS and CDR2 YYNGEE. The ends were cut back, 2 bases at V and 1 base at J, with 13 bases in the middle. This chain's CDR3 is CASSVGRGTSYEQYF. In DNA, the CDR3 is TGTGCCAGCAGCGTTGGCAGGGGGACTTCCTACGAGCAGTACTTC.

The chain joins TRBV7-9 to TRBJ2-1; possible D gene TRBD1, 8 bases. In germline, CDR1 is SEHNR, CDR2 FQNEAQ (reference sequence). Trimming removed 5 bases from V and 8 bases from J, with 19 bases in between. The CDR3 length is 15 residues. This chain's CDR3 is CASSTRQGRGDEQFF. CDR3 DNA sequence: TGTGCCAGCAGCACCCGACAGGGGAGGGGGGATGAGCAGTTCTTC.

This clone occurred a few times. The chain is built from TRBV12-5 and TRBJ2-3; a weak D match, TRBD2 (8 bases). The CDR3 extends over 23 amino acids. Germline CDR1 is LGHNT and CDR2 is FRNRAP. Trimming shortened V by 6 bases and J by 3 bases, and 40 bases separated the two germline ends. The DNA of the CDR3 is TGTGCTAGTGGCCTAAGTTCTTGGGGACAGAGCATTGTCCGGGAGGGGTCTACAGATACGCAGTATTTT. It codes for CASGLSSWGQSIVREGSTDTQYF.

J is TRBJ1-5 and V is TRBV28, with 9 bases fitting TRBD1. This CDR3 contains 15 residues. The germline V gene encodes CDR1 MDHEN and CDR2 SYDVKM. Losses at the gene ends were 5 bases for V and 4 bases for J; bases not matched to a gene: 6. The CDR3 spells CASSVTGGLNQPQHF. Here the CDR3 DNA reads TGTGCCAGCAGTGTAACAGGGGGCCTTAATCAGCCCCAGCATTTT.

The CDR3 protein is CASSASGAYEQYF. Here the CDR3 DNA reads TGTGCCAGCAGCGCGAGCGGGGCCTACGAGCAGTACTTC. The rearrangement uses TRBV7-2 and TRBJ2-7; 7 bases are shared with TRBD2. This CDR3 is 13 amino acids long. CDR1 SGHTA and CDR2 FQGNSA come from the germline V gene. With 5 bases clipped from V and 2 bases from J, the junction kept 3 bases outside the gene matches.